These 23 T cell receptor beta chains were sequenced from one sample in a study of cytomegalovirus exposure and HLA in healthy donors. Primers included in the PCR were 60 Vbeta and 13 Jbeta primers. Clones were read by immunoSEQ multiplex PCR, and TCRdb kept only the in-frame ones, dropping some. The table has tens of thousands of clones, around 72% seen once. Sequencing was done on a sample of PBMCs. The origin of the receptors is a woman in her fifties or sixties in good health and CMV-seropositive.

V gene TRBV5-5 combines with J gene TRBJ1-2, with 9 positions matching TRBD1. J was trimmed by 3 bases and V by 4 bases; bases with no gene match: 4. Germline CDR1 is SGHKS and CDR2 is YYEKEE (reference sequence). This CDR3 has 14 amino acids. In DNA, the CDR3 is TGTGCCAGCAGCCTAGGGGACAGGGACTATGGCTACACCTTC. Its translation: CASSLGDRDYGYTF.

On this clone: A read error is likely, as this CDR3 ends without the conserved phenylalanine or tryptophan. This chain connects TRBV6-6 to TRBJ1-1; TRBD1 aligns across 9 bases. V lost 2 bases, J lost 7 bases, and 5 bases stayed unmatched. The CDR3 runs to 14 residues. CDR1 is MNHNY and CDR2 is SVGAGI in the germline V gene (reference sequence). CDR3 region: CASSYRTGELEAFS. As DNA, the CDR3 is TGTGCCAGCAGTTACCGGACAGGGGAACTTGAAGCTTTCTCT.

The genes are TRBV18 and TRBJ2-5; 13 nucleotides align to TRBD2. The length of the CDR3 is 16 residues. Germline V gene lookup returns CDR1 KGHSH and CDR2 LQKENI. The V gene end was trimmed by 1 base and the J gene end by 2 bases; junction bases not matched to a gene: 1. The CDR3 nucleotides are TGTGCCAGCTCACCACAGACTAGCGGGGGGCAAGAGACCCAGTACTTC. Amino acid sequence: CASSPQTSGGQETQYF.

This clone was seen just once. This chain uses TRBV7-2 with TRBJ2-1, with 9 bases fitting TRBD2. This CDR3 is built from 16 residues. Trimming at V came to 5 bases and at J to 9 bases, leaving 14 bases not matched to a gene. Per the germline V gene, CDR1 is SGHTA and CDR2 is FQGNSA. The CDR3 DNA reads TGTGCCAGCAGCCCACGGCGGCGGGGGGGCCTGGGTGAGCAGTTCTTC. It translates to CASSPRRRGGLGEQFF.

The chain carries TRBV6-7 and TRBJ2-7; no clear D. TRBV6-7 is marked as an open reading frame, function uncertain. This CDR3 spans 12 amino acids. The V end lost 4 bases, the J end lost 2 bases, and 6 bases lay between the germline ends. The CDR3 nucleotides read TGTGCCAGCAGTTGTCTAACCTACGAGCAGTACTTC. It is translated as CASSCLTYEQYF.

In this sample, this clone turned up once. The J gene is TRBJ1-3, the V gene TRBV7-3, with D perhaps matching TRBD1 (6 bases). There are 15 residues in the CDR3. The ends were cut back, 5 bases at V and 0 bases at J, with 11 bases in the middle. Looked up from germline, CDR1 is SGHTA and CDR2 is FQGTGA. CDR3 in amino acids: CASSPSGDSGNTIYF. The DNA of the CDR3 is TGTGCCAGCAGCCCCTCAGGGGACTCTGGAAACACCATATATTTT. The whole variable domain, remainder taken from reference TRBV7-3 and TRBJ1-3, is GAGVSQTPSNKVTEKGKYVELRCDPISGHTALYWYRQSLGQGPEFLIYFQGTGAADDSGLPNDRFFAVRPEGSVSTLKIQRTERGDSAVYLCASSPSGDSGNTIYFGEGSWLTVV.

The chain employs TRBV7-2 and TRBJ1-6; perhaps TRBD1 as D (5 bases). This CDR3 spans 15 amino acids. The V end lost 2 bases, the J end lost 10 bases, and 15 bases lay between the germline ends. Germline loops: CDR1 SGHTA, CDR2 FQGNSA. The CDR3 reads CASSLSTGLQSPLHF. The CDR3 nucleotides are TGTGCCAGCAGCTTAAGTACAGGTCTGCAATCACCCCTCCACTTT.

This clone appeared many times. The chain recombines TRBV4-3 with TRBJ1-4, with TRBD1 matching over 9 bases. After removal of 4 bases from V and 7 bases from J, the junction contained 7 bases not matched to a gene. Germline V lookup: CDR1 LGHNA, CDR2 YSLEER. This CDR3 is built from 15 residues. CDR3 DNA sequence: TGCGCCAGCAGCCTTATTACAGGGGGCGTTGAAAAACTGTTTTTT. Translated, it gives CASSLITGGVEKLFF.

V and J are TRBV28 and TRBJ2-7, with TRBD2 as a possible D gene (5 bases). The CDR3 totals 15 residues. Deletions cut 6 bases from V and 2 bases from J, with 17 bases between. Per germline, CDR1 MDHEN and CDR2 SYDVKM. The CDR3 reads CASRSIAGGTYEQYF. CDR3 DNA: TGTGCCAGCAGGAGTATTGCAGGAGGAACCTACGAGCAGTACTTC.

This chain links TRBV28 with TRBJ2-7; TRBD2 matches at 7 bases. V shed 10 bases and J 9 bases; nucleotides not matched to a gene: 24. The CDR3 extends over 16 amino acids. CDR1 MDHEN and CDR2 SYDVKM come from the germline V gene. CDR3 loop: CATSGDGRTGGLWQYF. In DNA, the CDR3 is TGTGCCACCTCGGGAGACGGTAGAACGGGAGGCCTTTGGCAGTACTTC.

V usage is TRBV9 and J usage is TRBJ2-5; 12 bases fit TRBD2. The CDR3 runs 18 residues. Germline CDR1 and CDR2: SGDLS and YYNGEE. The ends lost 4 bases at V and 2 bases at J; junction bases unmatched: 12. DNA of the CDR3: TGTGCCAGCAGCCCGGCACCGGGACTAGCGGGTATGCAAGAGACCCAGTACTTC. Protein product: CASSPAPGLAGMQETQYF.

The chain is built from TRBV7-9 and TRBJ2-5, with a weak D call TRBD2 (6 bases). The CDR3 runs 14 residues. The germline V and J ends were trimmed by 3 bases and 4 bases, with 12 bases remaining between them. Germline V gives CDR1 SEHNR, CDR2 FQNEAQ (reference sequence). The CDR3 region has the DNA TGTGCCAGCAGCTTCGGGACGGAGGGAGAGACCCAGTACTTC. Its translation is CASSFGTEGETQYF.

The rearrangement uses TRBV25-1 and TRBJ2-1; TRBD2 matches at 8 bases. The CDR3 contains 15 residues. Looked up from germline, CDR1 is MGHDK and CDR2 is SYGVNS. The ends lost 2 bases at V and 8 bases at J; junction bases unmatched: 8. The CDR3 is CASSETGRAMDEQFF. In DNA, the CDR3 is TGTGCCAGCAGTGAAACCGGGAGGGCCATGGATGAGCAGTTCTTC. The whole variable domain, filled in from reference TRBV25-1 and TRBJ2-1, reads EADIYQTPRYLVIGTGKKITLECSQTMGHDKMYWYQQDPGMELHLIHYSYGVNSTEKGDLSSESTVSRIRTEHFPLTLESARPSHTSQYLCASSETGRAMDEQFFGPGTRLTVL.

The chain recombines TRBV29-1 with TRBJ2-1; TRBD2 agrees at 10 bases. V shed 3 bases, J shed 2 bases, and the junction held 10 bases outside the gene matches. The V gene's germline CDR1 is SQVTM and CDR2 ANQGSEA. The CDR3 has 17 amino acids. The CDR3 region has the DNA TGCAGCGTTGAGGATAGCGGGAGGACATTTACCTACAATGAGCAGTTCTTC. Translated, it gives CSVEDSGRTFTYNEQFF.

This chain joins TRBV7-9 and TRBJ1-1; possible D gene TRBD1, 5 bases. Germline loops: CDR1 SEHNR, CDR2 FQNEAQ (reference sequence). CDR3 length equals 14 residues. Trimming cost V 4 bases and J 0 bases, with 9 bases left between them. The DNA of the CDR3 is TGTGCCAGCAGCTCGGGGACTGTGAACACTGAAGCTTTCTTT. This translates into CASSSGTVNTEAFF.

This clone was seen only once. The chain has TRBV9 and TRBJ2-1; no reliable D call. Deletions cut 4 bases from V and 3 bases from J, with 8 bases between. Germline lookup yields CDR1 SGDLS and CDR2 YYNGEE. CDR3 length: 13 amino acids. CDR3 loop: CASSLGLYNEQFF. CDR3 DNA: TGTGCCAGCAGCCTGGGCCTCTACAATGAGCAGTTCTTC.

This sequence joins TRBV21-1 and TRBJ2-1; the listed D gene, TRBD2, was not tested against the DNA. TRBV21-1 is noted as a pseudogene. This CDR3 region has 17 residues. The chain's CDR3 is CASSPGSAGGNYNEQFF. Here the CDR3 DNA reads TGTGCCAGCAGTCCTGGGTCAGCGGGGGGGAATTACAATGAGCAGTTCTTC.

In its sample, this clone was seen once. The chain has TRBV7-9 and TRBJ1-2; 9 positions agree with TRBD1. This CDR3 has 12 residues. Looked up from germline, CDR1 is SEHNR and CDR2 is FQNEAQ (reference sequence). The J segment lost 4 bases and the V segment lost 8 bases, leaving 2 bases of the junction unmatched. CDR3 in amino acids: CASGQGSYGYTF. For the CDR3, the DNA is TGTGCCAGCGGACAGGGGAGCTATGGCTACACCTTC.

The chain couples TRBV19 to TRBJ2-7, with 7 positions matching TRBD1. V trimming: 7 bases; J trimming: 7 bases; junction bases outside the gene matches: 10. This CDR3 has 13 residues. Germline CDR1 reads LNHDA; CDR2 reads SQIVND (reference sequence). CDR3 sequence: CASTQTGSMEQYF. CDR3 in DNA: TGTGCCAGTACCCAGACAGGGTCGATGGAGCAGTACTTC.

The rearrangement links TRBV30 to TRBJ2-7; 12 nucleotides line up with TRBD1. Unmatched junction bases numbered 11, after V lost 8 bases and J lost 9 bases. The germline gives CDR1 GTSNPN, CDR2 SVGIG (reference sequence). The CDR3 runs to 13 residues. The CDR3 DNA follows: TGTGCCAGGGAGGGACAGGGGGCGGGGGGGCAGTACTTC. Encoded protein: CAREGQGAGGQYF.

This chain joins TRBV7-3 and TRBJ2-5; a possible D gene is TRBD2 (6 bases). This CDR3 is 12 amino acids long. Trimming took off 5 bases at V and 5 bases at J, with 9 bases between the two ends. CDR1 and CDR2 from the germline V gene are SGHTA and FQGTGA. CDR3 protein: CASSQSGETQYF. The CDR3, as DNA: TGTGCCAGCAGCCAAAGCGGGGAGACCCAGTACTTC.

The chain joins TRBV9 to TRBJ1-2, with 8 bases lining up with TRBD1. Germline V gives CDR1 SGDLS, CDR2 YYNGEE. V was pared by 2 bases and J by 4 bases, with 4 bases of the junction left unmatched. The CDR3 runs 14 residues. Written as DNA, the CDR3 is TGTGCCAGCAGCGTGGACAGGGAGGGCTATGGCTACACCTTC. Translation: CASSVDREGYGYTF.

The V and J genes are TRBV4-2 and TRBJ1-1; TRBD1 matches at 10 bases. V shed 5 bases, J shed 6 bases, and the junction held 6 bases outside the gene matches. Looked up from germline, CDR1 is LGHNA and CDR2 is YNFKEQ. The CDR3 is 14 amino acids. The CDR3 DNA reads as TGTGCCAGCAGCTCGCCGGGACAGGGGTCTGAAGCTTTCTTT. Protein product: CASSSPGQGSEAFF.